This T cell receptor beta chain comes out of a study of T cells in Graves' hyperthyroidism and ophthalmopathy. Trimming pared 5 bases from V and 6 bases from J, leaving 17 bases between. The CDR3 runs to 15 residues. In germline, CDR1 is LNHDA, CDR2 SQIVND (reference sequence). The CDR3 regions of TCR beta were amplified from RNA transcripts. In the first-round RT-PCR of the TCR CDR3, the HTBI primer set was used. In TCRdb, the multiplex PCR reads were re-called with MiXCR into one record per CDR3 protein. The table records about 720,000 distinct CDR3 sequences, 16% of them present only once. This rearrangement joins TRBV19 to TRBJ2-4; TRBD2 is a possible D gene (6 bases). This TCR was recovered from a man aged 18 to 30 with Graves' hyperthyroidism. The specimen was blood. For the CDR3, the DNA is TGTGCCAGTAGTTTTGGTGCGGGGACCTTAAACATTCAGTACTTC. Translation: CASSFGAGTLNIQYF.